This entry lists 27 T cell receptor beta chains sequenced from one sample in a study of T cells after yellow fever vaccination. TCRdb ran MiXCR on the 5' RACE reads and lists one entry per CDR3 protein. The sample lists 250,000 or so distinct CDR3 sequences; around 3.5% were seen once. The specimen comprised PBMCs, sampled 15 days after the yellow fever booster vaccination. These receptor sequences come from a man aged 18 to 29 who received the YFV17D yellow fever vaccine.

This clonotype was observed at least ten times. The chain recombines TRBV19 with TRBJ2-1, with D unresolved. The V end lost 0 bases, the J end lost 4 bases, and 7 bases lay between the germline ends. CDR1 is LNHDA, CDR2 SQIVND, per germline (reference sequence). CDR3 size: 14 residues. The CDR3 here is CASSIEVLYNEQFF. In nucleotides, the CDR3 is TGTGCCAGTAGTATAGAGGTCTTGTACAATGAGCAGTTCTTC.

This clonotype has ten or more counts. This chain uses TRBV20-1 with TRBJ2-3; D gene uncertain. This CDR3 spans 14 amino acids. V lost 3 bases and J lost 6, with 16 bases in between. Germline CDR1 reads DFQATT; CDR2 reads SNEGSKA (reference sequence). CDR3 residues: CSARFRVVGDTQYF. Written as DNA, the CDR3 is TGCAGTGCTAGGTTTAGGGTGGTGGGTGATACGCAGTATTTT.

This clonotype showed up many times. This chain links TRBV20-1 with TRBJ1-2; 8 bases agree with TRBD1. After removal of 1 base from V and 7 bases from J, the junction contained 8 bases not matched to a gene. The CDR3 is made up of 14 amino acids. From germline, CDR1 is DFQATT and CDR2 SNEGSKA (reference sequence). The CDR3 here is CSARGTGTSRGYTF. The CDR3, as DNA: TGCAGTGCTAGAGGGACAGGGACCTCCCGTGGCTACACCTTC.

There are many counts of this clonotype. The J gene is TRBJ2-1, the V gene TRBV7-6; no reliable D call. Trimming took off 4 bases at V and 0 bases at J, with 10 bases between the two ends. The CDR3 runs to 15 residues. Germline values: CDR1 SGHVS, CDR2 FNYEAQ. CDR3 in DNA: TGTGCCAGCAGCTCCCAGGAGAGCTCCTACAATGAGCAGTTCTTC. Amino acid sequence: CASSSQESSYNEQFF.

The table lists this clonotype with many counts. The J gene is TRBJ2-4, the V gene TRBV7-2; D uncertain. The germline gives CDR1 SGHTA, CDR2 FQGNSA. V was pared by 1 base and J by 1 base, with 5 bases between. This CDR3 is built from 14 residues. The CDR3 is CASSLGSAKNIQYF. In nucleotides, the CDR3 is TGTGCCAGCAGCTTAGGGTCTGCCAAAAACATTCAGTACTTC.

This clonotype was seen at least ten times. The chain uses TRBV6-6 and TRBJ1-5, with TRBD1 matching 11 bases. Losses at the gene ends were 6 bases for V and 4 bases for J; bases not matched to a gene: 11. The CDR3 loop spans 17 amino acids. Germline V lookup: CDR1 MNHNY, CDR2 SVGAGI (reference sequence). Here the CDR3 DNA reads TGTGCCAGCAGCTCGGACAGGGGGCGTTTTAGGAATCAGCCCCAGCATTTT. Translation: CASSSDRGRFRNQPQHF.

The table lists this clonotype with a few counts. The chain links TRBV2 to TRBJ2-3; TRBD2 matches 7 bases. The V gene's germline CDR1 is SNHLY and CDR2 FYNNEI. The CDR3 is 16 amino acids. The trim removed 9 bases at V and 3 bases at J, leaving 15 bases unmatched. The CDR3 sequence is CASVRRAGEVTDTQYF. The DNA for the CDR3 is TGTGCCAGTGTCAGGAGGGCGGGGGAGGTGACAGATACGCAGTATTTT.

This clonotype was detected many times. V and J are TRBV6-2 or TRBV6-3 and TRBJ2-5; 10 bases match TRBD2. Trimming at V came to 6 bases and at J to 3 bases, leaving 13 bases not matched to a gene. The CDR3 runs to 17 residues. CDR1 and CDR2 from the germline V gene are MNHEY and SVGEGT. The CDR3 DNA sequence: TGTGCCAGCAGCCGCGCCTTCAGACTAGCGGGTAAAGAGACCCAGTACTTC. It codes for CASSRAFRLAGKETQYF.

This chain links TRBV14 with TRBJ1-4; D ambiguous. The CDR3 covers 14 residues. Trimming shortened V by 1 base and J by 5 bases, and 8 bases separated the two germline ends. Per germline, CDR1 SGHDN and CDR2 FVKESK. This CDR3 is CASSQGRFNEKLFF. DNA of the CDR3: TGTGCCAGCAGCCAAGGCAGGTTCAATGAAAAACTGTTTTTT.

The sample holds many counts of this clonotype. The chain has TRBV6-2 or TRBV6-3 and TRBJ1-2, with 7 nucleotides matching TRBD1. CDR1 is MNHEY and CDR2 is SVGEGT in the germline V gene. This CDR3 comprises 15 residues. Trimming took 5 bases from V and 6 from J; bases not matched to a gene: 12. The CDR3: CASSPRTGAMNGYTF. The CDR3 DNA reads as TGTGCCAGCAGTCCCCGGACAGGTGCCATGAATGGCTACACCTTC.

This clonotype came up many times. The CDR3 protein is CASRETGVHEQYF. Written as DNA, the CDR3 is TGCGCCAGCAGAGAGACAGGGGTCCACGAGCAGTACTTC. The V gene is TRBV5-1, the J gene TRBJ2-7, with TRBD1 matching over 8 bases. Germline V lookup: CDR1 SGHRS, CDR2 YFSETQ. V gave up 5 bases and J gave up 5 bases; unmatched junction bases: 6. This CDR3 spans 13 amino acids.

This clonotype was detected ten times or more. V usage is TRBV15 and J usage is TRBJ1-2; 10 bases match TRBD1. The CDR3 loop spans 15 amino acids. J lost 7 bases, V lost 5 bases, and 10 bases had no gene match. CDR1 LNHNV and CDR2 YYDKDF come from the germline V gene (reference sequence). The CDR3 loop is CATSFRTTGGFGYTF. CDR3 DNA: TGTGCCACCAGCTTTCGCACGACAGGGGGCTTTGGCTACACCTTC. Filled out from reference TRBV15 and TRBJ1-2, the complete variable domain reads DAMVIQNPRYQVTQFGKPVTLSCSQTLNHNVMYWYQQKSSQAPKLLFHYYDKDFNNEADTPDNFQSRRPNTSFCFLDIRSPGLGDTAMYLCATSFRTTGGFGYTFGSGTRLTVV.

This clonotype was recorded at least ten times. The chain links TRBV7-8 to TRBJ2-2, with D perhaps TRBD1 or TRBD2 (5 bases each). Trimming removed 5 bases from V and 6 bases from J, with 19 bases in between. This CDR3 contains 16 residues. Germline V gene lookup returns CDR1 SGHVS and CDR2 FQNEAQ. The DNA of the CDR3 is TGTGCCAGCAGCCAGAGCCAGCCGGGGCCCCCCGGGGAGCTGTTTTTT. This codes for CASSQSQPGPPGELFF.

This clonotype was detected ten times or more. The gene calls are TRBV25-1 and TRBJ2-3, with 11 bases fitting TRBD2. Per the germline V gene, CDR1 is MGHDK and CDR2 is SYGVNS. The V and J ends lost 3 bases and 6 bases, in that order; junction bases with no gene match: 11. This CDR3 has 17 amino acids. The CDR3 spells CASSEEGTSGGGDTQYF. Here the CDR3 DNA reads TGTGCCAGCAGTGAGGAGGGGACTAGCGGAGGTGGGGATACGCAGTATTTT.

This clonotype appeared many times. V gene TRBV5-1 combines with J gene TRBJ2-6; 7 positions match TRBD1. Per the germline V gene, CDR1 is SGHRS and CDR2 is YFSETQ. This CDR3 contains 15 residues. V lost 3 bases to trimming and J lost 0 bases; unmatched junction nucleotides: 0. CDR3 sequence: CASSWDSSGANVLTF. The CDR3 region has the DNA TGCGCCAGCAGCTGGGACAGCTCTGGGGCCAACGTCCTGACTTTC.

The chain uses TRBV18 and TRBJ1-3; no definite D call. The germline CDR1 and CDR2 sequences are KGHSH and LQKENI. V was shortened by 3 bases and J by 0 bases, with 9 bases between the two germline ends. CDR3 length: 15 residues. CDR3 nucleotide sequence: TGTGCCAGCTCACCTGCTACTCTCTCTGGAAACACCATATATTTT. Translation: CASSPATLSGNTIYF. The whole variable domain, filled in from reference TRBV18 and TRBJ1-3, reads NAGVMQNPRHLVRRRGQEARLRCSPMKGHSHVYWYRQLPEEGLKFMVYLQKENIIDESGMPKERFSAEFPKEGPSILRIQQVVRGDSAAYFCASSPATLSGNTIYFGEGSWLTVV.

CDR3 in DNA: TGTGCCAGCAGCAGGCACCTGCGGACTAATCAGTACTTC. Its protein is CASSRHLRTNQYF. This chain joins TRBV5-5 and TRBJ2-4, with TRBD2 as a possible D gene (6 bases). The CDR3 is made up of 13 amino acids. V gave up 4 bases and J gave up 12 bases, with 17 bases separating them. Germline-derived CDR1 and CDR2 are SGHKS and YYEKEE (reference sequence).

At least ten counts were recorded for this clonotype. This chain uses TRBV18 with TRBJ1-5, with 7 positions matching TRBD1. Looked up from germline, CDR1 is KGHSH and CDR2 is LQKENI. The CDR3 length is 15 residues. V shed 3 bases and J 3 bases; nucleotides not matched to a gene: 5. The DNA for the CDR3 is TGTGCCAGCTCACCGGGGACAGCTAACAATCAGCCCCAGCATTTT. Translation: CASSPGTANNQPQHF. The entire variable domain, with the rest obtained from reference TRBV18 and TRBJ1-5, is as follows: NAGVMQNPRHLVRRRGQEARLRCSPMKGHSHVYWYRQLPEEGLKFMVYLQKENIIDESGMPKERFSAEFPKEGPSILRIQQVVRGDSAAYFCASSPGTANNQPQHFGDGTRLSIL.

This clonotype was detected many times. The V and J genes are TRBV3-1 and TRBJ1-5; D call uncertain. This CDR3 is built from 13 residues. Germline assignment: CDR1 LGHDT and CDR2 YNNKEL (reference sequence). Trimming shortened V by 0 bases and J by 4 bases, and 4 bases separated the two germline ends. For the CDR3, the DNA is TGTGCCAGCAGCCAAGATCAGAATCAGCCCCAGCATTTT. Residues: CASSQDQNQPQHF.

This clonotype was counted many times. The CDR3 region is CASSPLPGALLYGYTF. As DNA, the CDR3 is TGTGCCAGCAGTCCTCTTCCCGGCGCCCTTCTCTATGGCTACACCTTC. The chain recombines TRBV12-3 or TRBV12-4 with TRBJ1-2; D not resolved. This CDR3 is 16 amino acids long. V lost 5 bases to trimming and J lost 4 bases, with 20 bases between them.

This clonotype was recorded many times. This chain links TRBV20-1 with TRBJ2-3; D assignment may be TRBD1 or TRBD2 (5 bases each). Trimming shortened V by 5 bases and J by 6 bases, and 9 bases separated the two germline ends. Germline loops: CDR1 DFQATT, CDR2 SNEGSKA (reference sequence). The CDR3 extends over 11 amino acids. The CDR3 loop is CSAQWGDTQYF. CDR3 sequence (DNA): TGCAGTGCTCAGTGGGGGGATACGCAGTATTTT.

This clonotype was detected many times. This chain links TRBV7-9 with TRBJ2-1; tentative D call: TRBD2 (5 bases). The germline V gene encodes CDR1 SEHNR and CDR2 FQNEAQ (reference sequence). The V end was cut by 5 bases, the J end by 0 bases, with 11 bases between. This CDR3 has 15 amino acids. The DNA of the CDR3 is TGTGCCAGCAGCGTACTAGTCATCTCCTACAATGAGCAGTTCTTC. Its protein is CASSVLVISYNEQFF.

This clonotype has a count of ten or more. The V call is TRBV6-6, the J call TRBJ2-7; 8 bases match TRBD1. The V gene end was trimmed by 6 bases and the J gene end by 0 bases; junction bases not matched to a gene: 10. Germline-derived CDR1 and CDR2 are MNHNY and SVGAGI (reference sequence). This CDR3 has 16 amino acids. The CDR3 loop is CASSPGGQGGSYEQYV. CDR3 bases: TGTGCCAGCAGCCCGGGCGGACAGGGTGGCTCCTACGAGCAGTACGTC.

At least ten counts were recorded for this clonotype. The CDR3 here is CASSPFLDIQYF. CDR3 bases: TGTGCCAGCAGTCCGTTCTTAGACATTCAGTACTTC. The chain employs TRBV12-3 or TRBV12-4 and TRBJ2-4; D not certain. The CDR3 extends over 12 amino acids. Trimming stripped 5 bases from V and 8 bases from J, with 10 bases between.

This clonotype was counted many times. This chain uses TRBV5-1 with TRBJ2-1, with D perhaps being TRBD1 or TRBD2 (6 bases each). Trimming removed 1 base from V and 2 bases from J, with 13 bases in between. Germline-derived CDR1 and CDR2 are SGHRS and YFSETQ. The CDR3 runs 16 residues. The CDR3 here is CASSLLGGYTYNEQFF. The CDR3 DNA is TGCGCCAGCAGCTTGTTGGGGGGCTACACCTACAATGAGCAGTTCTTC.

Ten or more counts support this clonotype. This rearrangement joins TRBV18 to TRBJ2-3; 7 bases line up with TRBD1. Germline-derived CDR1 and CDR2 are KGHSH and LQKENI. The CDR3 has 13 residues. V was clipped by 8 bases and J by 2 bases; unmatched bases: 4. The CDR3 nucleotides are TGTGCCAGCACGGGACAGCTCACAGATACGCAGTATTTT. Translating gives CASTGQLTDTQYF.

This clonotype was counted at least ten times. The chain employs TRBV5-8 and TRBJ1-1; unclear D gene. There are 15 residues in the CDR3. Germline V gene sequence: CDR1 SGHTS, CDR2 YDEGEE. Trimming took off 0 bases at V and 0 bases at J, with 9 bases between the two ends. For the CDR3, the DNA is TGTGCCAGCAGCTTGGTAGGCGGGCTGAACACTGAAGCTTTCTTT. Translating gives CASSLVGGLNTEAFF.